This T cell receptor beta chain was sequenced for a study of T cells after yellow fever vaccination. Looking at the study overall: Where fractions had low cell numbers, libraries were prepared from them with the SMART-Seq v4 Ultra Low Input RNA kit. Study-wide results and caveats: Primary-vaccination clones mostly resurfaced post-booster (nearly 97% CD4, roughly 90% CD8). Few clonotypes appeared in both CD4 and CD8 compartments.

This clonotype was recorded a few times. Its antigen is undetermined. Production of TCR cDNA was by 5'RACE template switching, which also added a universal primer site and UMIs. Via MiXCR, TCRdb re-called the 5' RACE reads, giving one row per CDR3 protein. This sample yields 95,000 to 150,000 distinct CDR3 sequences, of which almost 9% are seen a single time; about two fifths belongs to the top ten. The TCR originated in a man aged 18 to 30 who received the YFV17D yellow fever vaccine. This material consisted of CD8+ T cells sorted from PBMCs, taken on the day of the yellow fever booster vaccination.

The chain's CDR3 is CASSFGSGTQPQHF. CDR3 in DNA: TGTGCCAGCAGTTTTGGGTCAGGGACTCAGCCCCAGCATTTT. The gene calls are TRBV27 and TRBJ1-5, with D tentatively TRBD1 (5 bases). Trimming left V 3 bases short and J 6 bases short, with 12 bases between. The CDR3 is 14 residues long. Germline V gene data show CDR1 as MNHEY and CDR2 as SMNVEV (reference sequence).